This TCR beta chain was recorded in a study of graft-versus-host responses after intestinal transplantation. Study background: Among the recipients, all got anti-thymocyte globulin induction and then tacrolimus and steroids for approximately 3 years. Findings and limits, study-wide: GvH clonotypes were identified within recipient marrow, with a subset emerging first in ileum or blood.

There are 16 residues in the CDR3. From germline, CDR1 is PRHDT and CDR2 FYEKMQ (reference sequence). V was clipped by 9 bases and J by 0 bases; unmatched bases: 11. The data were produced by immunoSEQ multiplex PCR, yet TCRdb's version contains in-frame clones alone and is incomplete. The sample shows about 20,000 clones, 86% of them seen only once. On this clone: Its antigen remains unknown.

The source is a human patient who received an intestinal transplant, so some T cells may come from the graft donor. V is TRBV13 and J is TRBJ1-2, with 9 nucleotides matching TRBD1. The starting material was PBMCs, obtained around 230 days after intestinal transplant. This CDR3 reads CASRTGEFGANYGYTF. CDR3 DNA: TGTGCCAGTCGGACAGGGGAATTCGGCGCTAACTATGGCTACACCTTC.